Presented here are 12 T cell receptor beta chains from one specimen sequenced in a study of response to subunit inactivated influenza vaccine (dated by TCRdb to the late 2010s). The method behind the library was RT-PCR. For sequencing, an Illumina HiSeq 2500 was employed. In TCRdb, the public reads were trimmed at Q25 with fastp and aligned with MiXCR, with productive beta chains retained. Rows matching on CDR3 protein sequence are summarized as one entry with the most common DNA and genes. The sample table lists fewer than 650,000 distinct CDR3 sequences, over 10% of them with a count of one. The top ten clonotypes cover 10% to 15% of the sample. The label giving this sample's time point can be read as: 45 to 55 days after influenza vaccine administration. The sequences come from PBMCs from blood, collected roughly 47 days after vaccination. The receptors originated from a man over 45 who received an inactivated influenza vaccine. Donor details come from another sample of the same person, matched by shared clones.

This clonotype showed up many times. V is TRBV15 and J is TRBJ2-5; D remains ambiguous. V was trimmed by 5 bases and J by 5 bases, leaving 12 bases between them. Germline-derived CDR1 and CDR2 are LNHNV and YYDKDF (reference sequence). The CDR3 covers 13 residues. The CDR3 bases are TGTGCCACCAGCCCCCGGCTGGGTGAGACCCAGTACTTC. The encoded protein is CATSPRLGETQYF.

This chain joins TRBV18 and TRBJ2-5; D gene unclear. CDR1 is KGHSH and CDR2 is LQKENI in the germline V gene. This CDR3 comprises 13 residues. Deletions cut 2 bases from V and 5 bases from J, with 9 bases between. The CDR3 DNA reads as TGTGCCAGCTCACCATCACGATTGGAGACCCAGTACTTC. Its protein product is CASSPSRLETQYF.

This clonotype was seen more than once but under ten times. The chain carries TRBV20-1 and TRBJ1-1, with D perhaps matching TRBD1 (5 bases). This CDR3 has 15 amino acids. Deletions cut 0 bases from V and 4 bases from J, with 15 bases between. CDR1 is DFQATT, CDR2 SNEGSKA, per germline (reference sequence). In nucleotides, the CDR3 is TGCAGTGCTAGAGACCCCCGCAGGGAGGGCACTGAAGCTTTCTTT. Translation: CSARDPRREGTEAFF.

V usage is TRBV5-1 and J usage is TRBJ1-1; unclear D gene. In germline, CDR1 is SGHRS, CDR2 YFSETQ. The CDR3 runs to 14 residues. V lost 3 bases, J lost 4 bases, and 13 bases lay in between. The CDR3 DNA is TGCGCCAGCAGCTCCACCTTCGGTACCACTGAAGCTTTCTTT. It translates to CASSSTFGTTEAFF.

This clonotype appeared many times. The V call is TRBV20-1, the J call TRBJ2-5, with TRBD1 matching 8 bases. The CDR3 totals 14 residues. CDR1 DFQATT and CDR2 SNEGSKA come from the germline V gene (reference sequence). Trimming at V came to 5 bases and at J to 1 base, leaving 6 bases not matched to a gene. DNA for the CDR3: TGCAGTGCTGGGGACAGGAAAATCCAAGAGACCCAGTACTTC. Its translation is CSAGDRKIQETQYF.

The rearrangement uses TRBV6-5 and TRBJ2-3, with D unresolved. This CDR3 is built from 15 residues. V shed 4 bases and J shed 7 bases, with 18 bases lying between them. Germline assignment: CDR1 MNHEY and CDR2 SVGAGI. In nucleotides, the CDR3 is TGTGCCAGCAGTTCCCGGGCCAGTCGAGTAAATACGCAGTATTTT. Protein: CASSSRASRVNTQYF.

This clonotype was seen a few times. The rearrangement joins TRBV5-1 to TRBJ2-1, with D perhaps TRBD2 (6 bases). The germline V gene encodes CDR1 SGHRS and CDR2 YFSETQ. CDR3 length: 18 amino acids. V was shortened by 0 bases and J by 0 bases, with 16 bases between the two germline ends. The CDR3 protein is CASSLVPGPTSSYNEQFF. CDR3 nucleotides: TGCGCCAGCAGCTTGGTCCCCGGGCCGACTAGCTCCTACAATGAGCAGTTCTTC.

This clonotype was picked up many times. The chain carries TRBV9 and TRBJ2-3; 10 bases align to TRBD2. The CDR3 runs 17 residues. V lost 0 bases, J lost 3 bases, and 7 bases stayed unmatched. Germline values: CDR1 SGDLS, CDR2 YYNGEE. CDR3 in DNA: TGTGCCAGCAGCGTAGAGGCTAGCGGGGGTTTAACAGATACGCAGTATTTT. Translated, it gives CASSVEASGGLTDTQYF.

A few counts support this clonotype. This sequence joins TRBV25-1 and TRBJ1-2; a possible D gene is TRBD1 (6 bases). This CDR3 has 15 residues. V lost 2 bases and J 2 bases, leaving 12 bases between the germline ends. The germline V gene has CDR1 MGHDK and CDR2 SYGVNS. The CDR3 nucleotides are TGTGCCAGCAGTGAAACAGGGATAAGGAACTATGGCTACACCTTC. Translated, it gives CASSETGIRNYGYTF.

This clonotype was counted only a few times. The chain has TRBV6-1 and TRBJ2-3; TRBD1 matches at 9 bases. J gave up 4 bases and V 10 bases, and 9 bases lay outside the gene matches. Germline loops: CDR1 MNHNS, CDR2 SASEGT. The CDR3 runs 14 residues. In nucleotides, the CDR3 is TGTGCCACAGACAGGGGGGGGGCCTCAGATACGCAGTATTTT. Translating gives CATDRGGASDTQYF.

The J gene is TRBJ2-5, the V gene TRBV7-9; D ambiguous. This CDR3 comprises 13 residues. Per germline, CDR1 SEHNR and CDR2 FQNEAQ (reference sequence). Between the trimmed V and J ends, which lost 5 bases and 2 bases, there was a span of 9 bases. The CDR3 region has the DNA TGTGCCAGCAGCCCGCAGACTCAAGAGACCCAGTACTTC. Translation: CASSPQTQETQYF.

This clonotype was recorded a few times. The rearrangement joins TRBV2 to TRBJ2-6; D possibly corresponds to TRBD1 (5 bases). Germline V gives CDR1 SNHLY, CDR2 FYNNEI. Trimming cost V 7 bases and J 3 bases, with 7 bases left between them. This CDR3 has 13 amino acids. CDR3 bases: TGTGCCAGCATAGGGGTTGGGGCCAACGTCCTGACTTTC. Encoded protein: CASIGVGANVLTF. The full variable domain, rest sourced from reference TRBV2 and TRBJ2-6, is EPEVTQTPSHQVTQMGQEVILRCVPISNHLYFYWYRQILGQKVEFLVSFYNNEISEKSEIFDDQFSVERPDGSNFTLKIRSTKLEDSAMYFCASIGVGANVLTFGAGSRLTVL.